The present entry profiles one TCR beta chain with its context. One junction end disagrees with the germline gene, perhaps due to a read error. TCR beta CDR3 regions were amplified from RNA. The HTBI primer set was used in a first-round RT-PCR of the TCR CDR3. MiXCR, run by TCRdb on the multiplex PCR reads, gives a single entry per CDR3 protein. The table has 300,000 to 500,000 distinct CDR3 sequences, over 13% seen once. This sample was taken from a study of T cells in Graves' hyperthyroidism and ophthalmopathy. The source is a man aged 50 to 60 with Graves' ophthalmopathy. Sequencing was performed on blood.

The CDR3 protein is CASSPGPGTYEQYF. For the CDR3, the DNA is TGTGCCAGCAGCCCCGGTCCCGGGACCTACGAGCAGTACTTC. V usage is TRBV5-1 and J usage is TRBJ2-7; possible D gene TRBD2, 5 bases. The CDR3 totals 14 residues. The germline CDR1 and CDR2 sequences are SGHRS and YFSETQ.